This paragraph covers one T cell receptor (beta chain) sequence. This sample is part of a study of shared clonotypes between healthy human individuals. Cells designated naive CD8 were CD45RO-negative and were positively selected for CCR7, with terminally differentiated effector memory CD45RA+ cells excluded. The length of the CDR3 is 16 residues. Trimming removed 0 bases from V and 6 bases from J, with 15 bases in between. Germline V gene lookup returns CDR1 LNHNV and CDR2 YYDKDF (reference sequence). Generated by immunoSEQ multiplex PCR, the TCRdb table keeps only in-frame clones and is missing some. The table has more than 2 million clones, about 95% seen once; the top ten hold about 1.1%.

The sequenced material came from naive CD8+ T cells sorted from blood. The V gene is TRBV15, the J gene TRBJ2-1, with D perhaps TRBD2 (6 bases). The receptor's source is a man younger than 35 in good health. The CDR3 coding sequence is TGTGCCACCAGCAGAGATCGGGCGGGACTGGTCAATGAGCAGTTCTTC. Amino acid sequence: CATSRDRAGLVNEQFF.